Shown below are 27 T cell receptor beta chains from a single sample sequenced in a study of OX40 agonist ivuxolimab in advanced cancers. The library was built by means of the immunoSEQ multiplex PCR assay. TCRdb stores this immuneACCESS table with in-frame sequences only. Part of the clones is absent; in the studies checked, under half of the shortfall reflects unresolved V genes, and no reason is known for the rest. The table for this sample lists 45,000 to 50,000 clones; about 93% of them were counted only once. The ten largest clones represent approximately 6.7% of the sample. Sequenced here: CD4+ or CD8+ T cells sorted from blood, sampled in a trial of the OX40 agonist ivuxolimab. All receptors derive from an adult with an advanced solid tumor such as melanoma, head and neck, liver or kidney cancer.

This clone was counted between two and nine times. An end of the junction does not agree with germline; a read error may underlie this. V and J are TRBV2 and TRBJ1-1, with D uncertain. Looked up from germline, CDR1 is SNHLY and CDR2 is FYNNEI. This CDR3 spans 8 amino acids. CDR3 nucleotides: TGTGCCAGCAGGGAAGCTTTCTTT. Protein product: CASREAFF.

The chain employs TRBV9 and TRBJ2-5, with TRBD1 identical over 11 bases. CDR3 length equals 15 residues. Per the germline V gene, CDR1 is SGDLS and CDR2 is YYNGEE. V was clipped by 5 bases and J by 5 bases; unmatched bases: 8. The CDR3 protein is CASSDGQGAGETQYF. CDR3 DNA: TGTGCCAGCAGTGACGGACAGGGGGCCGGCGAGACCCAGTACTTC.

In DNA form, the CDR3 reads TGTGCCAGCAGTGCATCGGACAGGGAAGGGCAGTTCTTC. As protein: CASSASDREGQFF. V usage is TRBV6-4 and J usage is TRBJ2-1; 8 bases are a match to TRBD1. The V and J ends lost 4 bases and 12 bases, in that order; junction bases with no gene match: 8. CDR1 is MRHNA, CDR2 SNTAGT, per germline. This CDR3 contains 13 residues.

The chain links TRBV9 to TRBJ2-3; perhaps TRBD1 as D (5 bases). Germline V gene lookup returns CDR1 SGDLS and CDR2 YYNGEE. The V end lost 3 bases, the J end lost 0 bases, and 8 bases lay between the germline ends. The length of the CDR3 is 14 residues. DNA for the CDR3: TGTGCCAGCAGCGAAGACAGCAGCACAGATACGCAGTATTTT. Amino acids: CASSEDSSTDTQYF.

The gene calls are TRBV7-2 and TRBJ2-7; 7 bases agree with TRBD2. The CDR3 has 16 residues. CDR1 SGHTA and CDR2 FQGNSA come from the germline V gene. V gave up 5 bases and J gave up 2 bases; unmatched junction bases: 12. CDR3 nucleotides: TGTGCCAGCAGCCGCCTGCCCGCGGGGGAGACCTACGAGCAGTACGTC. Its protein is CASSRLPAGETYEQYV.

Notes on this clone: Other nucleotide sequences from this sample produce the same CDR3. J is TRBJ2-1 and V is TRBV7-6; D unclear. Trimming cost V 1 base and J 4 bases, with 2 bases left between them. This CDR3 is 12 amino acids long. The germline V gene encodes CDR1 SGHVS and CDR2 FNYEAQ. The CDR3 here is CASSLGYNEQFF. CDR3 bases: TGTGCCAGCAGCTTAGGATACAATGAGCAGTTCTTC.

This chain links TRBV19 with TRBJ1-3; maybe TRBD1 (5 bases). This CDR3 comprises 15 residues. Germline V lookup: CDR1 LNHDA, CDR2 SQIVND (reference sequence). V was trimmed by 5 bases and J by 0 bases, leaving 11 bases between them. The CDR3 nucleotides are TGTGCCAGTAGTCATGACAGAGACTCTGGAAACACCATATATTTT. It translates to CASSHDRDSGNTIYF.

Details on this clone: This same CDR3 is encoded by further DNA sequences in the sample. The rearrangement uses TRBV6-5 and TRBJ1-1; perhaps TRBD1 as D (5 bases). The CDR3 loop spans 15 amino acids. Germline CDR1 and CDR2: MNHEY and SVGAGI. V lost 0 bases, J lost 4 bases, and 12 bases lay in between. CDR3 region: CASSYSRGGGTEAFF. CDR3 DNA: TGTGCCAGCAGTTACTCGAGAGGTGGGGGCACTGAAGCTTTCTTT.

This chain joins TRBV11-2 and TRBJ2-1; D may be TRBD2 (6 bases). The CDR3 has 15 amino acids. The germline gives CDR1 SGHAT, CDR2 FQNNGV. The V end was cut by 2 bases, the J end by 1 base, with 9 bases between. CDR3 sequence reads: CASSLTGGSYNEQFF. In DNA, the CDR3 is TGTGCCAGCAGCTTAACTGGGGGGTCCTACAATGAGCAGTTCTTC. Based on the CDR3 plus reference TRBV11-2 and TRBJ2-1, the full variable domain is EAGVAQSPRYKIIEKRQSVAFWCNPISGHATLYWYQQILGQGPKLLIQFQNNGVVDDSQLPKDRFSAERLKGVDSTLKIQPAKLEDSAVYLCASSLTGGSYNEQFFGPGTRLTVL.

The chain is built from TRBV9 and TRBJ2-2; 8 nucleotides align to TRBD1. The CDR3 covers 17 residues. CDR1 is SGDLS, CDR2 YYNGEE, per germline. V was pared by 3 bases and J by 6 bases, with 13 bases of the junction left unmatched. CDR3 in amino acids: CASSAETPGQDPGELFF. CDR3 bases: TGTGCCAGCAGCGCCGAGACCCCGGGACAGGATCCCGGGGAGCTGTTTTTT. Using reference TRBV9 and TRBJ2-2 for the parts outside the CDR3, the full variable domain is DSGVTQTPKHLITATGQRVTLRCSPRSGDLSVYWYQQSLDQGLQFLIQYYNGEERAKGNILERFSAQQFPDLHSELNLSSLELGDSALYFCASSAETPGQDPGELFFGEGSRLTVL.

Only one count was recorded for this clone. The chain employs TRBV15 and TRBJ2-2; maybe TRBD2 (6 bases). The CDR3 runs to 16 residues. The germline V gene has CDR1 LNHNV and CDR2 YYDKDF (reference sequence). V lost 0 bases to trimming and J lost 4 bases, with 12 bases between them. The DNA for the CDR3 is TGTGCCACCAGCAGAGATCGATGGCGGGGCACCGGGGAGCTGTTTTTT. Its protein product is CATSRDRWRGTGELFF.

This sequence joins TRBV6-4 and TRBJ1-6, with D hard to call. The germline gives CDR1 MRHNA, CDR2 SNTAGT. The V and J ends lost 4 bases and 0 bases respectively, with 4 bases between them. The CDR3 has 14 residues. In DNA form, the CDR3 reads TGTGCCAGCAGTGTTAACTCCTATAATTCACCCCTCCACTTT. Protein sequence: CASSVNSYNSPLHF.

The V call is TRBV4-1, the J call TRBJ2-5; weak D call: TRBD2 (5 bases). The CDR3 contains 15 residues. Trimming stripped 0 bases from V and 5 bases from J, with 13 bases between. CDR1 is MGHRA, CDR2 YSYEKL, per germline. The CDR3 reads CASSQDPGSGETQYF. The CDR3 region has the DNA TGCGCCAGCAGCCAAGATCCGGGGTCGGGGGAGACCCAGTACTTC.

V gene TRBV4-2 combines with J gene TRBJ1-2; 10 bases agree with TRBD1. CDR1 and CDR2 (germline): LGHNA, YNFKEQ. V gave up 5 bases and J gave up 8 bases; unmatched junction bases: 8. The CDR3 contains 14 residues. The CDR3 DNA sequence: TGTGCCAGCAGCGTGATGACAGGGGGCGACGGCTACACCTTC. It encodes CASSVMTGGDGYTF.

The V call is TRBV7-8, the J call TRBJ2-7; D call uncertain. Trimming took off 1 base at V and 0 bases at J, with 10 bases between the two ends. Germline loops: CDR1 SGHVS, CDR2 FQNEAQ. CDR3 size: 15 residues. The DNA of the CDR3 is TGTGCCAGCAGCTTAGGAGACGCGAGCTCCTACGAGCAGTACGTC. It encodes CASSLGDASSYEQYV.

The chain employs TRBV2 and TRBJ2-3; TRBD1 is a possible D gene (6 bases). V dropped 0 bases and J dropped 2 bases, with 6 bases sitting between them. Germline V gene sequence: CDR1 SNHLY, CDR2 FYNNEI. This CDR3 is 14 amino acids long. In DNA, the CDR3 is TGTGCCAGCAGTGAAGCGGGGGCCACAGATACGCAGTATTTT. Translating it yields CASSEAGATDTQYF.

This clone showed up just once. The genes are TRBV5-6 and TRBJ2-1, with D perhaps matching TRBD2 (7 bases). There are 16 residues in the CDR3. The V end lost 4 bases, the J end lost 7 bases, and 21 bases lay between the germline ends. The germline CDR1 and CDR2 sequences are SGHDT and YYEEEE. This CDR3 reads CASSNRGRGEENEQFF. DNA for the CDR3: TGTGCCAGCAGCAATAGGGGGAGGGGAGAGGAGAATGAGCAGTTCTTC.

The J gene is TRBJ2-7, the V gene TRBV19; the D gene is possibly TRBD2 (5 bases). Trimming took 7 bases from V and 6 from J, leaving 13 bases between them. CDR1 and CDR2 (germline): LNHDA, SQIVND (reference sequence). The CDR3 runs 12 residues. The CDR3 nucleotides read TGTGCCAGTACGGGATTTATGGGCGAGCAGTACTTC. It is translated as CASTGFMGEQYF.

This chain uses TRBV27 with TRBJ2-3; D unresolved. CDR1 and CDR2 from the germline V gene are MNHEY and SMNVEV (reference sequence). The CDR3 totals 13 residues. With 6 bases removed from V and 7 bases from J, the gap between germline ends came to 14 bases. The CDR3: CASRAAGDHTQYF. CDR3 coding DNA: TGTGCCAGCAGAGCCGCTGGGGATCATACGCAGTATTTT.

The V gene is TRBV6-1, the J gene TRBJ2-3; no reliable D call. CDR1 is MNHNS and CDR2 is SASEGT in the germline V gene. V was pared by 2 bases and J by 2 bases, with 5 bases between. This CDR3 has 13 residues. The CDR3 reads CASSEKDTDTQYF. CDR3 nucleotides: TGTGCCAGCAGTGAAAAGGACACAGATACGCAGTATTTT.

This clone was seen a handful of times. The V and J genes are TRBV10-2 and TRBJ2-2; D is possibly TRBD1 (5 bases). V lost 11 bases to trimming and J lost 4 bases, with 11 bases between them. CDR3 length: 12 residues. The germline V gene has CDR1 WSHSY and CDR2 SAAADI. This chain's CDR3 is CADKDITGELFF. CDR3 DNA sequence: TGCGCCGATAAGGACATCACCGGGGAGCTGTTTTTT.

CDR3 bases: TGCAGCGTCCTTGGGGTGGTCCCGGCCGACACTGAAGCTTTCTTT. It is translated as CSVLGVVPADTEAFF. The gene calls are TRBV29-1 and TRBJ1-1; D is undetermined. The CDR3 is 15 residues long. Germline lookup yields CDR1 SQVTM and CDR2 ANQGSEA. Between the trimmed V and J ends, which lost 6 bases and 3 bases, there was a span of 20 bases.

The rearrangement links TRBV7-9 to TRBJ2-3; possibly TRBD2 for D (5 bases). V lost 5 bases to trimming and J lost 7 bases, with 19 bases between them. CDR1 and CDR2 from the germline V gene are SEHNR and FQNEAQ (reference sequence). The CDR3 runs 15 residues. The CDR3 DNA reads TGTGCCAGCAGCCTGGAGGCGACCTTTGGTAATACGCAGTATTTT. Translating it yields CASSLEATFGNTQYF.

The chain joins TRBV13 to TRBJ1-4; possibly TRBD1 for D (6 bases). Per germline, CDR1 PRHDT and CDR2 FYEKMQ (reference sequence). Trimming removed 3 bases at V and 4 bases at J, with 9 bases between. The CDR3 is 14 amino acids. CDR3 loop: CASSFTGSNEKLFF. As DNA, the CDR3 is TGTGCCAGCAGCTTCACAGGGAGTAATGAAAAACTGTTTTTT.

The chain combines TRBV19 with TRBJ2-2; tentatively, D is TRBD1 (6 bases). CDR1 and CDR2 (germline): LNHDA, SQIVND (reference sequence). V shed 4 bases and J shed 3 bases, with 9 bases lying between them. CDR3 length equals 14 residues. CDR3 loop: CASSTSGDTGELFF. CDR3 DNA: TGTGCCAGTAGTACCTCAGGGGACACCGGGGAGCTGTTTTTT.

This chain joins TRBV10-2 and TRBJ2-3; 7 bases are shared with TRBD2. V was pared by 2 bases and J by 1 base, with 12 bases of the junction left unmatched. Germline V CDR1 and CDR2: WSHSY, SAAADI. CDR3 length: 18 residues. This chain's CDR3 is CASSEITSAYRGTDTQYF. CDR3 DNA sequence: TGCGCCAGCAGTGAGATAACTAGCGCCTACCGTGGCACAGATACGCAGTATTTT.

This clone was counted once. V is TRBV27 and J is TRBJ1-5; no clear D. The CDR3 length is 13 residues. Trimming took 4 bases from V and 7 from J, leaving 11 bases between them. Germline CDR1 MNHEY, CDR2 SMNVEV (reference sequence). The CDR3 nucleotides are TGTGCCAGCAGTTGGAGCTCCCGGCAGCCCCAGCATTTT. Translated, it gives CASSWSSRQPQHF.